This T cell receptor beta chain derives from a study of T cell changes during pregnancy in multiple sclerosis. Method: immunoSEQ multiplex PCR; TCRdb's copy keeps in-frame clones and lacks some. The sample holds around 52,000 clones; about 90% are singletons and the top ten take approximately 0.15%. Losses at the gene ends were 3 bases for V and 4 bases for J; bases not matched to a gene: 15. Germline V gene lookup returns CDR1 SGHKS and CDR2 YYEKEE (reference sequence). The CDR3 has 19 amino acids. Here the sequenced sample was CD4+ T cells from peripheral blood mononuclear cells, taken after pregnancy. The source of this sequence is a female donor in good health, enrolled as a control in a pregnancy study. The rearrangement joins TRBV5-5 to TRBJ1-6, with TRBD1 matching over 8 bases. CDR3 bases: TGTGCCAGCAGCTACGCCGACCGGGACAGGTCCCTTTATAATTCACCCCTCCACTTT. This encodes CASSYADRDRSLYNSPLHF.